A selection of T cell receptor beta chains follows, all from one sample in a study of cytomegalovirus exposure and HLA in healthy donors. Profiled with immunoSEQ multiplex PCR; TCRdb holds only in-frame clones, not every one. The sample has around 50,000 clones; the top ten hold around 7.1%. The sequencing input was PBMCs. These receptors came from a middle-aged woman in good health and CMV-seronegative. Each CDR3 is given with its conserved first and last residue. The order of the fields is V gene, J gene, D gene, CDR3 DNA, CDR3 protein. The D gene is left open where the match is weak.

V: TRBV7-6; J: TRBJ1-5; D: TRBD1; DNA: TGTGCCAGCAGCTTGGAGACAGGGGGCTATCAGCCCCAGCATTTT; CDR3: CASSLETGGYQPQHF
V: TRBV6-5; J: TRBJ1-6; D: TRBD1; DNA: TGTGCCACCCGTACGGGACAGGGAGCTTCACCCCTCCACTTT; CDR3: CATRTGQGASPLHF
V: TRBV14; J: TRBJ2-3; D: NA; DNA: TGTGCCAGCAGCCAAGGAGCGAGGGCAGATACGCAGTATTTT; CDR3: CASSQGARADTQYF
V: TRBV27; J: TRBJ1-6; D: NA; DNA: TGTGCCAGCAGGAGGGGGATTGAGGTGTCACCCCTCCACTTT; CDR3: CASRRGIEVSPLHF
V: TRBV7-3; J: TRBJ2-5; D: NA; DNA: TGTGCCAGCAGCTTACACGGGGGTACTCAAGAGACCCAGTACTTC; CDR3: CASSLHGGTQETQYF
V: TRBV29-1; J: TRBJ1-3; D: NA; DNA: TGCAGCGTTTCAAGGAGCTCTGGAAACACCATATATTTT; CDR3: CSVSRSSGNTIYF
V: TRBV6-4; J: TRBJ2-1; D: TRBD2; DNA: TGTGCCAGCAGTGACACTAGCGGGGGCTACAATGAGCAGTTCTTC; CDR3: CASSDTSGGYNEQFF
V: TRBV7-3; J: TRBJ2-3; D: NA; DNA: TGTGCCAGCAGCTTGGGGGTCGGCGGGATCACCACAGATACGCAGTATTTT; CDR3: CASSLGVGGITTDTQYF
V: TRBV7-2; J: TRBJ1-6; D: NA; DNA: TGTGCCAGCAGCTTAAGTCCGCAGGGTCGAGGGGGTTCACCCCTCCACTTT; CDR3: CASSLSPQGRGGSPLHF
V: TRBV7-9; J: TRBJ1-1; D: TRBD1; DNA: TGTGCCAGCAGCTTAGCCCAGGGGGGGAACACTGAAGCTTTCTTT; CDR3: CASSLAQGGNTEAFF
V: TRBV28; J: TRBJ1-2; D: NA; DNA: TGTGCCAGCAGAAAAGTTTACCCGGACCAGGGGGGCTACACCTTC; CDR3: CASRKVYPDQGGYTF
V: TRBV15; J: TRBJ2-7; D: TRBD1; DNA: TGTGCCACCAGCAGGACGGGACAGGGGACCTACGAGCAGTACTTC; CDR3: CATSRTGQGTYEQYF
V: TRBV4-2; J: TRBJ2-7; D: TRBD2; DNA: TGTGCCAGCAGCCCCGGACTAGCGGGAGTGAACGAGCAGTACTTC; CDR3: CASSPGLAGVNEQYF
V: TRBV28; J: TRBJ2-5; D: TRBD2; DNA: TGTGCCAGCAGTTCGCGGGGGGGGTACCAAGAGACCCAGTACTTC; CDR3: CASSSRGGYQETQYF
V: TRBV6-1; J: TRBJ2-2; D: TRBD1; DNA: TGTGCCAGCAGCGAAGACAGGGCCCCCTTGTTCGGGGAGCTGTTTTTT; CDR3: CASSEDRAPLFGELFF
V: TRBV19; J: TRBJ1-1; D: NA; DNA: TGTGCCAGTAGTATAACAGGCAGGGATGGAGCTTTCTTT; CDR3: CASSITGRDGAFF
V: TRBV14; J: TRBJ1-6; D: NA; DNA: TGTGCCAGCAGCCAATTCTCAGGGGTCGGTTCACCCCTCCACTTT; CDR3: CASSQFSGVGSPLHF